These T cell receptor beta chains were read from a single sample in a study of T cell responses to AZD1222 COVID-19 vaccine. TCRdb's copy holds only in-frame clones and misses some; the assay was immunoSEQ multiplex PCR. The sample contains around 120,000 clones, about 92% of which appear only once. The starting material was peripheral blood, obtained 28 days after the second AZD1222 dose. Every receptor here comes from an adult who received the AZD1222 COVID-19 vaccine. Both conserved end residues are part of each CDR3. D genes are given only for firm matches. Where a row states a size, it is once, few, many or the class of an expanded clone; other rows omit it.

clone size	J gene	V gene	D gene	CDR3 protein	CDR3 DNA
-	TRBJ1-1	TRBV2	-	CASYRNTEAFF	TGTGCCAGCTACCGGAACACTGAAGCTTTCTTT
-	TRBJ2-3	TRBV7-6	TRBD2	CASSPKAGGFTDTQYF	TGTGCCAGCAGCCCGAAAGCGGGGGGCTTCACAGATACGCAGTATTTT
-	TRBJ2-2	TRBV27	-	CASSHGRGRSGELFF	TGTGCCAGCAGTCATGGGAGGGGGCGGTCCGGGGAGCTGTTTTTT
-	TRBJ2-3	TRBV4-3	-	CASSQDWGRGSTDTQYF	TGCGCCAGCAGCCAAGATTGGGGGCGGGGGAGCACAGATACGCAGTATTTT
-	TRBJ1-4	TRBV4-3	-	CASSHGIATNEKLFF	TGCGCCAGCAGCCACGGCATTGCAACTAATGAAAAACTGTTTTTT
-	TRBJ2-7	TRBV9	TRBD2	CASSVDPSGGLAAEQYF	TGTGCCAGCAGCGTAGACCCCTCAGGGGGACTAGCAGCCGAGCAGTACTTC
once	TRBJ2-2	TRBV27	TRBD2	CASSLYQRGENTGELFF	TGTGCCAGCAGTTTATATCAACGGGGGGAGAACACCGGGGAGCTGTTTTTT
-	TRBJ2-7	TRBV19	-	CASSIGAGIEQYF	TGTGCCAGTAGTATTGGGGCAGGCATCGAGCAGTACTTC
-	TRBJ1-1	TRBV3-1/TRBV3-2	-	CASSQSGRNTEAFF	TGTGCCAGCAGCCAAAGCGGCCGGAACACTGAAGCTTTCTTT
few	TRBJ2-7	TRBV4-2	-	CASSQAVGSYEQYF	TGTGCCAGCAGCCAAGCCGTGGGAAGCTACGAGCAGTACTTC
once	TRBJ2-1	TRBV28	-	CASCTVRYNEQFF	TGTGCCAGCTGCACAGTTAGGTACAATGAGCAGTTCTTC
-	TRBJ1-1	TRBV20-1	-	CSVSKFEAFF	TGCAGTGTGAGTAAGTTTGAAGCTTTCTTT
-	TRBJ1-1	TRBV7-9	-	CASSEGWMGTEAFF	TGTGCCAGCAGCGAAGGATGGATGGGCACTGAAGCTTTCTTT
-	TRBJ2-7	TRBV11-2	-	CASSPQSYEQYF	TGTGCCAGCAGCCCCCAGTCCTACGAGCAGTACTTC
-	TRBJ2-3	TRBV6-6	-	CASSYGIDPDTQYF	TGTGCCAGCAGTTATGGAATAGACCCAGATACGCAGTATTTT
-	TRBJ1-2	TRBV27	TRBD1	CASSSRQGGSYGYTF	TGTGCCAGCAGTTCCAGACAGGGAGGTAGCTATGGCTACACCTTC
-	TRBJ2-2	TRBV5-1	-	CASSNRYGTGELFF	TGCGCCAGCAGCAACCGATATGGTACCGGGGAGCTGTTTTTT
once	TRBJ2-7	TRBV4-1	TRBD2	CASSQDLAGVSYEQYF	TGCGCCAGCAGCCAAGATCTAGCGGGAGTCTCCTACGAGCAGTACTTC
-	TRBJ2-2	TRBV5-6	TRBD2	CASSLVLAGGITGELFF	TGTGCCAGCAGCTTGGTCCTAGCGGGAGGCATCACCGGGGAGCTGTTTTTT
once	TRBJ2-7	TRBV7-2	TRBD1	CASSRGTGGEQYF	TGTGCCAGCAGTCGTGGAACAGGGGGAGAGCAGTACTTC
-	TRBJ1-2	TRBV19	TRBD1	CASSYGTGLNYGYTF	TGTGCCAGTAGTTATGGGACAGGGCTTAACTATGGCTACACCTTC
-	TRBJ1-3	TRBV12-5	-	CASGLVPDSNTIYF	TGTGCTAGTGGTTTGGTACCGGATAGTAACACCATATATTTT
-	TRBJ1-5	TRBV2	-	CASSELDGYSNQPQHF	TGTGCCAGCAGTGAACTTGACGGATATAGCAATCAGCCCCAGCATTTT
-	TRBJ2-3	TRBV10-3	-	CAITKNYGTDTQYF	TGTGCCATCACCAAAAACTACGGCACAGATACGCAGTATTTT
once	TRBJ2-7	TRBV18	-	CASSPPTNEQYF	TGTGCCAGCTCACCACCGACAAACGAGCAGTACTTC
-	TRBJ2-7	TRBV7-2	TRBD1	CASSQDRGGYEQYF	TGTGCCAGCAGCCAAGACAGGGGAGGATACGAGCAGTACTTC
-	TRBJ1-4	TRBV19	TRBD1	CASSIRRQGNEKLFF	TGTGCCAGTAGCATCCGTAGACAGGGTAACGAAAAACTGTTTTTT